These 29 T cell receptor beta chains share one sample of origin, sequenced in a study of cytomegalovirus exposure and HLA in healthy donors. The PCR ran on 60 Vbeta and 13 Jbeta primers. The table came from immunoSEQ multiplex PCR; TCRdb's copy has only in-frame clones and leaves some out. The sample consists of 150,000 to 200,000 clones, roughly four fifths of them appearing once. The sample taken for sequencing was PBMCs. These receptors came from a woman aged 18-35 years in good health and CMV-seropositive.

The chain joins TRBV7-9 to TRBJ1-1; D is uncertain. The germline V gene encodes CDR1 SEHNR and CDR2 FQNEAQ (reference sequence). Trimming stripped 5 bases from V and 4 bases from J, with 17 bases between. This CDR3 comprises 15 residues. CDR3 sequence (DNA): TGTGCCAGCAGCCCACCGGGTTTCTTGACCACTGAAGCTTTCTTT. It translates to CASSPPGFLTTEAFF.

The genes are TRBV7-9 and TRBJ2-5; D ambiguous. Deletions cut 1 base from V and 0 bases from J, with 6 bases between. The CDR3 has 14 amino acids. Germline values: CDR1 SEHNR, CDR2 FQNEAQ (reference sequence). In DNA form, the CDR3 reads TGTGCCAGCAGCTTAGGCCAGAACCAAGAGACCCAGTACTTC. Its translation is CASSLGQNQETQYF.

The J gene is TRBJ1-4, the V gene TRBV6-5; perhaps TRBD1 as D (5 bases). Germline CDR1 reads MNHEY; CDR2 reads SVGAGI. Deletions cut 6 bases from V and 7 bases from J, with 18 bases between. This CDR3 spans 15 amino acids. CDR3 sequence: CASRIRPGQSEKLFF. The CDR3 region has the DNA TGTGCCAGCAGAATTAGACCAGGGCAGAGTGAAAAACTGTTTTTT.

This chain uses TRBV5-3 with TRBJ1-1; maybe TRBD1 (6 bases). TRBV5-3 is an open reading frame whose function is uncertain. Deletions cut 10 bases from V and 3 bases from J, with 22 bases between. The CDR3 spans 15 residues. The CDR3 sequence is CAPRQAREGHTEAFF. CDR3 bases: TGTGCCCCACGACAGGCGAGAGAGGGGCACACTGAAGCTTTCTTT.

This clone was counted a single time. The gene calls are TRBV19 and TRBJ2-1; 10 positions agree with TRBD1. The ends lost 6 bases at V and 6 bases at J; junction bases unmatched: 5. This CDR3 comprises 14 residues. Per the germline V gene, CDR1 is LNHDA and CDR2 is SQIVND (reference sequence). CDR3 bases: TGTGCCAGTAGCCGGGACAGGGGTATCAATGAGCAGTTCTTC. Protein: CASSRDRGINEQFF.

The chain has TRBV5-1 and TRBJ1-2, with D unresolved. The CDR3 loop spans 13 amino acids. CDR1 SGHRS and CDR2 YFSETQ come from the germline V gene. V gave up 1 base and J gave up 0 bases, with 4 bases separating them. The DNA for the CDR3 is TGCGCCAGCAGCTTGAATACTAACTATGGCTACACCTTC. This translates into CASSLNTNYGYTF.

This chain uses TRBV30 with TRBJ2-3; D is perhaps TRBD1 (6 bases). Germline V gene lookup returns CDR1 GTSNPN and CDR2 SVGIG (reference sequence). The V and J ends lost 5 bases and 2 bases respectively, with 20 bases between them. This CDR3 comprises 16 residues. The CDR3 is CAWGVGASSVTDTQYF. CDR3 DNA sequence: TGTGCCTGGGGGGTGGGGGCGAGCTCAGTCACAGATACGCAGTATTTT.

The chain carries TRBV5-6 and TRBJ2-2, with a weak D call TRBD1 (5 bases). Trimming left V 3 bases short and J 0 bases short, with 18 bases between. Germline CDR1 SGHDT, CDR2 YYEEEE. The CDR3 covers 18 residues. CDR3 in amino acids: CASSSYSTGDPNTGELFF. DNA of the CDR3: TGTGCCAGCAGCTCATATTCCACAGGAGACCCGAACACCGGGGAGCTGTTTTTT.

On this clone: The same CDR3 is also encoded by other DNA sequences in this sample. The CDR3 region has the DNA TGTGCCAGCAGTGAATTAGCGGGGGGGCAGGAGACCCAGTACTTC. Protein: CASSELAGGQETQYF. This chain links TRBV6-1 with TRBJ2-5, with 11 bases aligning to TRBD2. The CDR3 is 15 amino acids. Germline V gene lookup returns CDR1 MNHNS and CDR2 SASEGT. Trimming cost V 2 bases and J 5 bases; bases outside gene matches: 4.

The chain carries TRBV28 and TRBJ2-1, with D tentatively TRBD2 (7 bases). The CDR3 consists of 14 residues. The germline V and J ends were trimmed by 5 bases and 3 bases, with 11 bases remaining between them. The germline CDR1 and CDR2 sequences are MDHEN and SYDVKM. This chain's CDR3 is CASSRGGSYNEQFF. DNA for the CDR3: TGTGCCAGCAGTAGGGGGGGGAGCTACAATGAGCAGTTCTTC.

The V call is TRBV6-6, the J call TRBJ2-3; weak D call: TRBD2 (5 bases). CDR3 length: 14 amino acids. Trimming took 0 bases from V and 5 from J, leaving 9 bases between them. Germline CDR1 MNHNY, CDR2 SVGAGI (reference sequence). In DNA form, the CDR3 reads TGTGCCAGCAGTTACTCGAGCGCGGGAGATACGCAGTATTTT. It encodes CASSYSSAGDTQYF.

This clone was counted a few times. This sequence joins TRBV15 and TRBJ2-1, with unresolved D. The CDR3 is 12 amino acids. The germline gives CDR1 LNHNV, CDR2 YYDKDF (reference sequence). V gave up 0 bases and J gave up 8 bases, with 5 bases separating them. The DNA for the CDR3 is TGTGCCACCAGCAGAGATGAGGATGAGCAGTTCTTC. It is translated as CATSRDEDEQFF.

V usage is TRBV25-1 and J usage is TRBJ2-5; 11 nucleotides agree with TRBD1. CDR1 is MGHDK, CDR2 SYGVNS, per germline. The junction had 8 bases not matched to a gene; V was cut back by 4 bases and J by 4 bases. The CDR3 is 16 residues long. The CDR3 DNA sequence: TGTGCCAGCAGTGCCCTGGGGGACAGGGGGGCAGAGACCCAGTACTTC. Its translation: CASSALGDRGAETQYF. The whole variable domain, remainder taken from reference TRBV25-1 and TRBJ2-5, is EADIYQTPRYLVIGTGKKITLECSQTMGHDKMYWYQQDPGMELHLIHYSYGVNSTEKGDLSSESTVSRIRTEHFPLTLESARPSHTSQYLCASSALGDRGAETQYFGPGTRLLVL.

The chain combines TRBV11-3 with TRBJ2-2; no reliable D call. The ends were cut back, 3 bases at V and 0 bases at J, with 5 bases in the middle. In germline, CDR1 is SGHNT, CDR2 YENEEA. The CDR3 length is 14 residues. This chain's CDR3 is CASSFESNTGELFF. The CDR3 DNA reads TGTGCCAGCAGCTTCGAGTCGAACACCGGGGAGCTGTTTTTT. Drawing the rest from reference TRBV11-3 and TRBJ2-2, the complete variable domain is EAGVVQSPRYKIIEKKQPVAFWCNPISGHNTLYWYLQNLGQGPELLIRYENEEAVDDSQLPKDRFSAERLKGVDSTLKIQPAELGDSAVYLCASSFESNTGELFFGEGSRLTVL.

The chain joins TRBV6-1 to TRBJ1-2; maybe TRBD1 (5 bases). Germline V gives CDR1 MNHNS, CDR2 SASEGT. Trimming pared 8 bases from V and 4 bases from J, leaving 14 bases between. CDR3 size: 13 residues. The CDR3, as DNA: TGTGCCAGCGAATCAACAGGTAGCTATGGCTACACCTTC. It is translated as CASESTGSYGYTF.

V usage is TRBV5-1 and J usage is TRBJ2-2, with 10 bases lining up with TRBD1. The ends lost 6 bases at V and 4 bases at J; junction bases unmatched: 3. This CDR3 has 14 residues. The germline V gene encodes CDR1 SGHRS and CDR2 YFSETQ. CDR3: CASTWTGGTGELFF. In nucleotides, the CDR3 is TGCGCCAGCACTTGGACAGGGGGCACCGGGGAGCTGTTTTTT.

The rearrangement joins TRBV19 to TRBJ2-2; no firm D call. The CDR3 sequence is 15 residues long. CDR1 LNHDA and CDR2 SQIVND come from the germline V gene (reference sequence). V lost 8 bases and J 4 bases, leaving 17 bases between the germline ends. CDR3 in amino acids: CASGRWPPGTGELFF. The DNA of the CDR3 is TGTGCCAGTGGCCGCTGGCCGCCGGGCACCGGGGAGCTGTTTTTT.

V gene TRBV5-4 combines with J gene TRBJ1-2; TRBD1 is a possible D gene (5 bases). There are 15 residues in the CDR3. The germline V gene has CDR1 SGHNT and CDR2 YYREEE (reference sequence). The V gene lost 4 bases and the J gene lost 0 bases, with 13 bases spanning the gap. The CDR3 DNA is TGTGCCAGCAGCAGCGGGACGGAAGCTAACTATGGCTACACCTTC. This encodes CASSSGTEANYGYTF.

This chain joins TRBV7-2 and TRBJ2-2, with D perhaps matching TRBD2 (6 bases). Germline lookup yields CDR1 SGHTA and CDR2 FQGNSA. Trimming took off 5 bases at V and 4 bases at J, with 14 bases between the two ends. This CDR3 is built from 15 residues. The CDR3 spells CASSSIAAPTGELFF. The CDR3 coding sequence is TGTGCCAGCAGCAGCATAGCGGCCCCCACCGGGGAGCTGTTTTTT. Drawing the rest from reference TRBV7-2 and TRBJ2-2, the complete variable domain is GAGVSQSPSNKVTEKGKDVELRCDPISGHTALYWYRQSLGQGLEFLIYFQGNSAPDKSGLPSDRFSAERTGGSVSTLTIQRTQQEDSAVYLCASSSIAAPTGELFFGEGSRLTVL.

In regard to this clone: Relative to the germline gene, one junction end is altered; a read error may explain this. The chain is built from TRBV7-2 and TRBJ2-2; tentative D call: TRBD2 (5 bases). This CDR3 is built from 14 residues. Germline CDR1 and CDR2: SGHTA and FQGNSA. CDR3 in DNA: TGTGCCAGCACCATAGGACCGAACACCGGGGAGCTGTCTTTT. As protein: CASTIGPNTGELSF. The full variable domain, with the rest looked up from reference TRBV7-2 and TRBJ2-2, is GAGVSQSPSNKVTEKGKDVELRCDPISGHTALYWYRQSLGQGLEFLIYFQGNSAPDKSGLPSDRFSAERTGGSVSTLTIQRTQQEDSAVYLCASTIGPNTGELSFGEGSRLTVL.

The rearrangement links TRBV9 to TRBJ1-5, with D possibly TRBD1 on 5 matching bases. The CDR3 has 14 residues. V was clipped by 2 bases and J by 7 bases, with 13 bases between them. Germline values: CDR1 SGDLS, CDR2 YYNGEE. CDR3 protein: CASSVGGEGQPQHF. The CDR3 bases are TGTGCCAGCAGCGTCGGGGGGGAAGGACAGCCCCAGCATTTT.

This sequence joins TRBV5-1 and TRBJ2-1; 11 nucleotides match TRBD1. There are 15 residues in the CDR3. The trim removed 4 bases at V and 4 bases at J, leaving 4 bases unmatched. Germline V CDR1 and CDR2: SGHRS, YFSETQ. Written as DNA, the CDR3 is TGCGCCAGCAGCGTCGGACAGGGGGCTTACAATGAGCAGTTCTTC. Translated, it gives CASSVGQGAYNEQFF.

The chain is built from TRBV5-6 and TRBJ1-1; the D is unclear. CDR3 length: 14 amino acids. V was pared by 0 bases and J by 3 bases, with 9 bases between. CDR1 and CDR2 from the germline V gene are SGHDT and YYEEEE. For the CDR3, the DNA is TGTGCCAGCAGCTTGGCGGGTTGGGACACTGAAGCTTTCTTT. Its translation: CASSLAGWDTEAFF.

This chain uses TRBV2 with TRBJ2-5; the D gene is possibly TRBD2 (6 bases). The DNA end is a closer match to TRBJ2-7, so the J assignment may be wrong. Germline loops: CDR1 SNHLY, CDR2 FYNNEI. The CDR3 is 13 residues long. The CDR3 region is CASISGGTYEQYF. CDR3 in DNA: TGTGCCAGCATCTCGGGCGGGACCTACGAGCAGTACTTC.

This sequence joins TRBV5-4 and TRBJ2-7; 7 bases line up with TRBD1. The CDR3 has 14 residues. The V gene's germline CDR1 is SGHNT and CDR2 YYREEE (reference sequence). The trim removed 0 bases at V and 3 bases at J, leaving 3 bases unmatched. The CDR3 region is CASSLGGQYYEQYF. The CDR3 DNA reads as TGTGCCAGCAGCTTGGGGGGACAGTACTACGAGCAGTACTTC.

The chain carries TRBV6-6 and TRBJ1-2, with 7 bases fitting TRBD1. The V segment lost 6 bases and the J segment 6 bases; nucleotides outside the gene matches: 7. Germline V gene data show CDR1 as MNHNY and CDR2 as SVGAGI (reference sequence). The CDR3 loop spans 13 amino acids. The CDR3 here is CASRPDRDDGYTF. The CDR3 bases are TGTGCCAGCAGACCCGACAGGGATGATGGCTACACCTTC.

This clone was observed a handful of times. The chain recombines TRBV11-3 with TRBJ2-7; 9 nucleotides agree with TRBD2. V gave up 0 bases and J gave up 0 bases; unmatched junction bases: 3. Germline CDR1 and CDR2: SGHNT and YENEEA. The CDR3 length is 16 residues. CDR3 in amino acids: CASSLEAGGGSYEQYV. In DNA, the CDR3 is TGTGCCAGCAGCTTAGAAGCGGGGGGAGGCTCCTACGAGCAGTACGTC.

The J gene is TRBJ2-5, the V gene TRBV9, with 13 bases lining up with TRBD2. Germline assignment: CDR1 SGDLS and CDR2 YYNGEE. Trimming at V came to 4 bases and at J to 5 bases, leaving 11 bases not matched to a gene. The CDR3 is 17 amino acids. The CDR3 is CASSPGTSGAFGETQYF. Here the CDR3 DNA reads TGTGCCAGCAGCCCTGGGACTAGCGGGGCCTTTGGGGAGACCCAGTACTTC. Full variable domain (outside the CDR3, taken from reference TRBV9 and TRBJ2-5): DSGVTQTPKHLITATGQRVTLRCSPRSGDLSVYWYQQSLDQGLQFLIQYYNGEERAKGNILERFSAQQFPDLHSELNLSSLELGDSALYFCASSPGTSGAFGETQYFGPGTRLLVL.

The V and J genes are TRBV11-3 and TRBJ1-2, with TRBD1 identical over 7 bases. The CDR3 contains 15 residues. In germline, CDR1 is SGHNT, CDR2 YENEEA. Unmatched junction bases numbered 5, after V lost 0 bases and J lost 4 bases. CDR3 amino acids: CASSLDGTAGYGYTF. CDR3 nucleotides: TGTGCCAGCAGCTTAGATGGGACAGCAGGCTATGGCTACACCTTC.